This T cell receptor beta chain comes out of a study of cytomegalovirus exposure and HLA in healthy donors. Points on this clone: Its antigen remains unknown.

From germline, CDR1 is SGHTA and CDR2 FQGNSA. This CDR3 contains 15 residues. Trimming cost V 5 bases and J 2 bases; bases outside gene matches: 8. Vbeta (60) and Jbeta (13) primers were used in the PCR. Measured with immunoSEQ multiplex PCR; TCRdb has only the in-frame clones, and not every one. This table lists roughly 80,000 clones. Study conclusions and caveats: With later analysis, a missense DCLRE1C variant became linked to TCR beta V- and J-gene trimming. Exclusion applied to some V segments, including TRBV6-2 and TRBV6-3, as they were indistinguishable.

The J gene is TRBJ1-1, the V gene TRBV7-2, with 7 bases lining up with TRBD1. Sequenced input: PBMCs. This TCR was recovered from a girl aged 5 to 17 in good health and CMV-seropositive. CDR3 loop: CASSIGTAKNTEAFF. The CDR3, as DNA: TGTGCCAGCAGCATTGGGACAGCAAAAAACACTGAAGCTTTCTTT. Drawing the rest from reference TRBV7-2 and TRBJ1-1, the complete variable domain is GAGVSQSPSNKVTEKGKDVELRCDPISGHTALYWYRQSLGQGLEFLIYFQGNSAPDKSGLPSDRFSAERTGGSVSTLTIQRTQQEDSAVYLCASSIGTAKNTEAFFGQGTRLTVV.